This is a list of T cell receptor beta chains from one sample in a study of blood T cell repertoires in COVID-19. The assay was immunoSEQ multiplex PCR, and TCRdb's table has in-frame clones only and misses some. Altogether 110,000 to 150,000 clones are present, 81% being singletons, with the ten largest covering 7.5% to 9%. The source material was peripheral blood. Receptors were obtained from a human donor in a cohort sampled during active COVID-19. Both conserved end residues are part of each CDR3. A D gene is named only where the DNA matches it firmly. Rows give clone size only sometimes, using once, few, many, or a class for an expanded clone.

CDR3 protein: CASSRAGVRGELFF
CDR3 DNA: TGTGCCAGCAGTCGCGCGGGAGTTCGCGGGGAGCTGTTTTTT
CDR3 length: 14
J gene: TRBJ2-2
clone size: NA
D gene: TRBD2
V gene: TRBV6-5

CDR3 protein: CASRWVGGEKLFF
CDR3 DNA: TGCGCCAGCAGATGGGTAGGCGGTGAAAAACTGTTTTTT
CDR3 length: 13
J gene: TRBJ1-4
clone size: NA
D gene: NA
V gene: TRBV5-1

CDR3 protein: CASGRDEQYF
CDR3 DNA: TGTGCCTCGGGTCGGGACGAGCAGTACTTC
CDR3 length: 10
J gene: TRBJ2-7
clone size: NA
D gene: NA
V gene: TRBV10-3

CDR3 protein: CASSLLAGPNEQFF
CDR3 DNA: TGTGCCAGCAGCTTACTAGCGGGCCCCAATGAGCAGTTCTTC
CDR3 length: 14
J gene: TRBJ2-1
clone size: NA
D gene: TRBD2
V gene: TRBV7-9

CDR3 protein: CASKTGWDEKLFF
CDR3 DNA: TGTGCCAGCAAGACAGGATGGGATGAAAAACTGTTTTTT
CDR3 length: 13
J gene: TRBJ1-4
clone size: few
D gene: NA
V gene: TRBV6-5

CDR3 protein: CASSPKETEIQPQHF
CDR3 DNA: TGTGCCAGCTCACCGAAGGAGACAGAAATTCAGCCCCAGCATTTT
CDR3 length: 15
J gene: TRBJ1-5
clone size: NA
D gene: NA
V gene: TRBV18

CDR3 protein: CASSALSVETGELFF
CDR3 DNA: TGTGCCAGCAGCGCACTAAGCGTAGAGACCGGGGAGCTGTTTTTT
CDR3 length: 15
J gene: TRBJ2-2
clone size: NA
D gene: NA
V gene: TRBV9

CDR3 protein: CASSFGGTYEQYF
CDR3 DNA: TGTGCCAGCAGTTTTGGCGGAACCTACGAGCAGTACTTC
CDR3 length: 13
J gene: TRBJ2-7
clone size: once
D gene: NA
V gene: TRBV28

CDR3 protein: CASSLSGGPGDTQYF
CDR3 DNA: TGTGCCAGCAGCTTATCGGGAGGGCCGGGAGATACGCAGTATTTT
CDR3 length: 15
J gene: TRBJ2-3
clone size: NA
D gene: TRBD2
V gene: TRBV7-9

CDR3 protein: CASSEGQDYEQYF
CDR3 DNA: TGTGCCAGCAGTGAAGGACAAGACTACGAGCAGTACTTC
CDR3 length: 13
J gene: TRBJ2-7
clone size: NA
D gene: NA
V gene: TRBV6-1

CDR3 protein: CASSLSGQGLGNTIYF
CDR3 DNA: TGCGCCAGCAGCTTGTCTGGACAGGGCCTTGGAAACACCATATATTTT
CDR3 length: 16
J gene: TRBJ1-3
clone size: NA
D gene: TRBD1
V gene: TRBV5-1

CDR3 protein: CASTRTPYLSYEQYF
CDR3 DNA: TGTGCCAGCACCAGGACACCCTACCTCTCCTACGAGCAGTACTTC
CDR3 length: 15
J gene: TRBJ2-7
clone size: NA
D gene: NA
V gene: TRBV28

CDR3 protein: CASSPQSGREKLFF
CDR3 DNA: TGTGCCAGCTCACCACAGTCCGGGAGGGAAAAACTGTTTTTT
CDR3 length: 14
J gene: TRBJ1-4
clone size: once
D gene: NA
V gene: TRBV18

CDR3 protein: CASSVASGRGLRLHSYNEQFF
CDR3 DNA: TGTGCCAGCAGCGTAGCTTCGGGGAGGGGCCTACGTCTCCACTCCTACAATGAGCAGTTCTTC
CDR3 length: 21
J gene: TRBJ2-1
clone size: NA
D gene: TRBD2
V gene: TRBV9

CDR3 protein: CASSQERVWAGQGFYEQYF
CDR3 DNA: TGTGCCAGCAGCCAAGAACGTGTTTGGGCGGGACAGGGTTTCTACGAGCAGTACTTC
CDR3 length: 19
J gene: TRBJ2-7
clone size: NA
D gene: TRBD1
V gene: TRBV3-1/TRBV3-2

CDR3 protein: CATSQGAADTQYF
CDR3 DNA: TGTGCCACAAGCCAGGGGGCGGCAGATACGCAGTATTTT
CDR3 length: 13
J gene: TRBJ2-3
clone size: NA
D gene: TRBD1
V gene: TRBV24-1

CDR3 protein: CASNDRGPNYGYTF
CDR3 DNA: TGTGCCAGCAACGACAGGGGGCCTAACTATGGCTACACCTTC
CDR3 length: 14
J gene: TRBJ1-2
clone size: NA
D gene: TRBD1
V gene: TRBV6-5

CDR3 protein: CASSLQGSTEAFF
CDR3 DNA: TGCGCCAGCAGCTTACAGGGGAGCACTGAAGCTTTCTTT
CDR3 length: 13
J gene: TRBJ1-1
clone size: few
D gene: TRBD1
V gene: TRBV5-1

CDR3 protein: CASSNQWATGYNSPLHF
CDR3 DNA: TGCGCCAGCAGTAATCAGTGGGCTACAGGGTATAATTCACCCCTCCACTTT
CDR3 length: 17
J gene: TRBJ1-6
clone size: few
D gene: NA
V gene: TRBV4-3

CDR3 protein: CSASSSGGTYEQYF
CDR3 DNA: TGCAGTGCTAGTTCTTCGGGTGGAACTTACGAGCAGTACTTC
CDR3 length: 14
J gene: TRBJ2-7
clone size: few
D gene: NA
V gene: TRBV20-1

CDR3 protein: CASSPMGSGSTPTISYNEQFF
CDR3 DNA: TGTGCCAGCAGCCCCATGGGGAGCGGGAGTACCCCAACTATTTCCTACAATGAGCAGTTCTTC
CDR3 length: 21
J gene: TRBJ2-1
clone size: NA
D gene: TRBD2
V gene: TRBV7-3

CDR3 protein: CASSLGVAGLGYEQYF
CDR3 DNA: TGTGCCAGCAGCTTAGGGGTAGCGGGGTTGGGCTACGAGCAGTACTTC
CDR3 length: 16
J gene: TRBJ2-7
clone size: NA
D gene: TRBD2
V gene: TRBV7-2

CDR3 protein: CASFSSEGLQETQYF
CDR3 DNA: TGTGCCAGCTTTAGCTCTGAAGGCCTCCAAGAGACCCAGTACTTC
CDR3 length: 15
J gene: TRBJ2-5
clone size: NA
D gene: NA
V gene: TRBV7-9

CDR3 protein: CAISGGTSLHEQYF
CDR3 DNA: TGTGCCATCAGTGGCGGGACTAGCTTACACGAGCAGTACTTC
CDR3 length: 14
J gene: TRBJ2-7
clone size: NA
D gene: TRBD2
V gene: TRBV10-3

CDR3 protein: CASSMGQGAIYGYTF
CDR3 DNA: TGTGCCAGCAGTATGGGACAGGGAGCGATCTATGGCTACACCTTC
CDR3 length: 15
J gene: TRBJ1-2
clone size: NA
D gene: TRBD1
V gene: TRBV27

CDR3 protein: CATSDPRGATNEKLFF
CDR3 DNA: TGTGCCACCAGTGACCCTAGGGGTGCAACTAATGAAAAACTGTTTTTT
CDR3 length: 16
J gene: TRBJ1-4
clone size: NA
D gene: NA
V gene: TRBV24-1

CDR3 protein: CASSYIGQSTDTQYF
CDR3 DNA: TGTGCCAGCAGTTACATAGGACAGAGCACAGATACGCAGTATTTT
CDR3 length: 15
J gene: TRBJ2-3
clone size: NA
D gene: NA
V gene: TRBV6-5

CDR3 protein: CASRPQLFRAEAFF
CDR3 DNA: TGTGCCAGCAGGCCACAGTTGTTCAGGGCTGAAGCTTTCTTT
CDR3 length: 14
J gene: TRBJ1-1
clone size: few
D gene: NA
V gene: TRBV28

CDR3 protein: CASSLAGTSGRYEQYF
CDR3 DNA: TGTGCCAGCAGCTTAGCCGGGACTAGCGGCCGCTACGAGCAGTACTTC
CDR3 length: 16
J gene: TRBJ2-7
clone size: NA
D gene: TRBD2
V gene: TRBV11-2

CDR3 protein: CASSVGGGTHYNEQFF
CDR3 DNA: TGTGCCAGCAGCGTAGGAGGCGGGACTCACTACAATGAGCAGTTCTTC
CDR3 length: 16
J gene: TRBJ2-1
clone size: NA
D gene: NA
V gene: TRBV9

CDR3 protein: CSVEGLAGGWNEQFF
CDR3 DNA: TGCAGCGTAGAAGGACTAGCGGGAGGTTGGAATGAGCAGTTCTTC
CDR3 length: 15
J gene: TRBJ2-1
clone size: NA
D gene: TRBD2
V gene: TRBV29-1